Reported below is one T cell receptor beta chain. Its antigen remains unknown. These data are taken from a study of cytotoxic CD8 clonotypes in ibrutinib-treated CLL. Overall study context: Productive templates averaged approximately 260,000 per sample, and productive rearrangements 90,000 to 100,000.

General study results and limits: Public clonotypes were rare and shrank or held steady on treatment. In sustained-remission versus progressing patients, sampling times differed.

Germline V gives CDR1 SGHTA, CDR2 FQGTGA. V was shortened by 0 bases and J by 1 base, with 5 bases between the two germline ends. There are 14 residues in the CDR3. A 1 in 200,000 to 1 in 1 million T cell depth was the sequencing target. Produced via immunoSEQ multiplex PCR; TCRdb's table is partial and in-frame only. Of approximately 45,000 clones listed, about 69% are singletons. The sample in question was PBMCs, obtained after 24 months of ibrutinib treatment. The receptor's source is a human donor with chronic lymphocytic leukemia. The V gene is TRBV7-3, the J gene TRBJ2-3; no clear D gene. Written as DNA, the CDR3 is TGTGCCAGCAGCTTAACAGTTCGCACAGATACGCAGTATTTT. Its translation is CASSLTVRTDTQYF.